This T cell receptor (beta chain) was sequenced for a study of PD-L1 blockade in urothelial cancer. Repertoires were generated with immunoSEQ multiplex PCR, while TCRdb's copy carries only in-frame clones and drops some. The sample has some 39,000 clones, 85% seen once. The time point was: peripheral blood 6 weeks after treatment start. Germline V gene lookup returns CDR1 ENHRY and CDR2 SYGVKD. CDR3 length: 15 residues. V trimming: 6 bases; J trimming: 7 bases; junction bases outside the gene matches: 10. This specimen was PBMCs, taken around atezolizumab (anti-PD-L1) treatment. The chain carries TRBV10-3 and TRBJ2-7; TRBD2 matches at 12 bases. This clonotype was sampled from a man in his 70s with urothelial cancer. This chain's CDR3 is CAIRFRLAGEGEQYF. In DNA, the CDR3 is TGTGCCATCAGGTTCCGACTAGCGGGAGAGGGGGAGCAGTACTTC.